One T cell receptor (beta chain) is described in this entry. This sample was taken from a study of cytomegalovirus exposure and HLA in healthy donors. Sequencing was performed with immunoSEQ multiplex PCR; in TCRdb, only in-frame clones are kept and a portion is missing. The repertoire has roughly 77,000 clones, 90% to 95% of them found once; the top ten carry approximately 0.69%. The germline V gene encodes CDR1 SGHTA and CDR2 FQGNSA. V lost 7 bases, J lost 0 bases, and 8 bases stayed unmatched. The CDR3 is 15 amino acids. Sequencing was carried out using PBMCs. This receptor was taken from a young woman in good health and CMV-seronegative. The V gene is TRBV7-2, the J gene TRBJ1-1; 7 bases line up with TRBD1. CDR3 in DNA: TGTGCCAGCACCCTACAGGGGCAGTTGAACACTGAAGCTTTCTTT. Translation: CASTLQGQLNTEAFF.